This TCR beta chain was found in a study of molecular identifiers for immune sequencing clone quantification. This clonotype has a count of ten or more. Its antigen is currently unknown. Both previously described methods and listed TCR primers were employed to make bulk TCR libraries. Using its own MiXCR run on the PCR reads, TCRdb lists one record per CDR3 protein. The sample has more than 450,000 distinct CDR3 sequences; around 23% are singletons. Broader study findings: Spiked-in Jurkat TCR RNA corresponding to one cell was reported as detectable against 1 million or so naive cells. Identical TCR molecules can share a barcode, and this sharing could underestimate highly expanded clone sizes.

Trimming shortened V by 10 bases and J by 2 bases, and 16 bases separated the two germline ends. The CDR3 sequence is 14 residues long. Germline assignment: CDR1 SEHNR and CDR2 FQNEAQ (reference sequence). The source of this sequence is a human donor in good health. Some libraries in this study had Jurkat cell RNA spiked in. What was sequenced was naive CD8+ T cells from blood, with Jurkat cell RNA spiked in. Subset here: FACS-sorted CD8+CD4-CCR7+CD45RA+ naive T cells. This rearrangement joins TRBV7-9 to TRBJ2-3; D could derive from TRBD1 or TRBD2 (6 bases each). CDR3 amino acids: CATPGAGYTDTQYF. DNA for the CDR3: TGTGCCACTCCGGGGGCAGGGTACACAGATACGCAGTATTTT.